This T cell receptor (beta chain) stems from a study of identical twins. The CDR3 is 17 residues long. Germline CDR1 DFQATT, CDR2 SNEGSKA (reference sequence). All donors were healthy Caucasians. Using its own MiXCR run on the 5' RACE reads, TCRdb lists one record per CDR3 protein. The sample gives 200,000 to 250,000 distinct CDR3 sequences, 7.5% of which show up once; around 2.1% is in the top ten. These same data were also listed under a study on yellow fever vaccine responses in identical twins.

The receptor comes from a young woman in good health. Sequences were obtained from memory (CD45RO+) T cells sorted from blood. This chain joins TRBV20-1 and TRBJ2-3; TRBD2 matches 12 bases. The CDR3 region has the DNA TGCTGCGCTAATCCGCTAGCGGGAGGGACAGACCGAGATACGCAGTATTTT. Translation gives CCANPLAGGTDRDTQYF.